This T cell receptor (beta chain) was captured in a study of PD-1 blockade in classical Hodgkin lymphoma. Findings and limits, study-wide: TCR diversity in CD4+, not CD8+, cells rose significantly by C4D1. Newly diagnosed patients reportedly trailed healthy donors in baseline TCR diversity.

V gave up 7 bases and J gave up 6 bases, with 12 bases separating them. This CDR3 has 13 residues. Germline CDR1 reads ENHRY; CDR2 reads SYGVKD. Here immunoSEQ multiplex PCR was the method, and the copy in TCRdb shows in-frame clones only, minus some. The table shows about 15,000 clones, with approximately 88% occurring only once. In the case of this clone: No antigen is known for it.

Each patient experienced a relapse that followed autologous stem cell transplantation, and brentuximab vedotin exposure varied. The source is a human donor with classical Hodgkin lymphoma. The chain combines TRBV10-3 with TRBJ2-2, with TRBD1 as a possible D gene (6 bases). The sequencing here drew on peripheral blood mononuclear cells (PBMCs), taken before the second cycle of nivolumab. The CDR3 spells CAITQGLAGELFF. Written as DNA, the CDR3 is TGTGCCATCACTCAGGGGTTGGCCGGGGAGCTGTTTTTT.